These 20 T cell receptor beta chains originate from one sample sequenced in a study of beta chain features in type 1 diabetes. All of the isolated RNA was reverse transcribed, so expressed TCRB transcripts were sequenced. The protocol was immunoSEQ multiplex PCR, while the TCRdb copy is restricted to in-frame clones and leaves out a portion. The sample lists roughly 450,000 clones; about an eighth were seen once. Specimen: naive CD4+ T cells from blood. The receptor source for this set is a young woman in good health.

The sample holds a few counts of this clone. The chain combines TRBV4-1 with TRBJ1-5; D is undetermined. CDR1 is MGHRA and CDR2 is YSYEKL in the germline V gene. This CDR3 comprises 14 residues. Trimming stripped 4 bases from V and 5 bases from J, with 12 bases between. CDR3 DNA: TGCGCCAGCAGCCCCGGACCGACCGATCAGCCCCAGCATTTT. Residues: CASSPGPTDQPQHF.

The V and J genes are TRBV4-3 and TRBJ2-2; D not resolved. Germline V CDR1 and CDR2: LGHNA, YSLEER. The CDR3 covers 15 residues. Trimming shortened V by 1 base and J by 7 bases, and 13 bases separated the two germline ends. The CDR3: CASSQGVRVGGELFF. The CDR3 DNA follows: TGCGCCAGCAGCCAAGGGGTGCGCGTTGGCGGGGAGCTGTTTTTT.

In its sample, this clone was seen a few times. The V and J genes are TRBV6-1 and TRBJ2-7; D gene ambiguous. Per the germline V gene, CDR1 is MNHNS and CDR2 is SASEGT. The germline V and J ends were trimmed by 3 bases and 0 bases, with 3 bases remaining between them. The CDR3 runs to 12 residues. The CDR3 spells CASSDTSYEQYV. The CDR3 coding sequence is TGTGCCAGCAGTGACACCTCCTACGAGCAGTACGTC.

This clone was seen a handful of times. The chain employs TRBV30 and TRBJ1-3; no definite D call. V gave up 0 bases and J gave up 0 bases, with 15 bases separating them. The CDR3 extends over 17 amino acids. Looked up from germline, CDR1 is GTSNPN and CDR2 is SVGIG (reference sequence). CDR3 residues: CAWSVFVGGSSGNTIYF. The CDR3 bases are TGTGCCTGGAGTGTATTCGTAGGCGGGAGCTCTGGAAACACCATATATTTT. Variable domain in full (rest from reference TRBV30 and TRBJ1-3): SQTIHQWPATLVQPVGSPLSLECTVEGTSNPNLYWYRQAAGRGLQLLFYSVGIGQISSEVPQNLSASRPQDRQFILSSKKLLLSDSGFYLCAWSVFVGGSSGNTIYFGEGSWLTVV.

A few counts support this clone. The gene calls are TRBV6-1 and TRBJ2-5; D not certain. V was pared by 5 bases and J by 7 bases, with 8 bases between. Per the germline V gene, CDR1 is MNHNS and CDR2 is SASEGT. The CDR3 contains 11 residues. This CDR3 is CASSTTPTQYF. CDR3 DNA: TGTGCCAGCAGTACGACCCCGACCCAGTACTTC.

V gene TRBV7-9 combines with J gene TRBJ2-1; D might be TRBD1 or TRBD2, each matching 5 bases. The CDR3 contains 16 residues. V was cut by 3 bases and J by 2 bases, with 14 bases left in between. The V gene's germline CDR1 is SEHNR and CDR2 FQNEAQ (reference sequence). As DNA, the CDR3 is TGTGCCAGCAGCTTGGGGCAGGTGGGACCCTACAATGAGCAGTTCTTC. It codes for CASSLGQVGPYNEQFF.

The V call is TRBV7-9, the J call TRBJ1-1; a possible D gene is TRBD1 (6 bases). The CDR3 spans 13 residues. From germline, CDR1 is SEHNR and CDR2 FQNEAQ (reference sequence). With 7 bases removed from V and 3 bases from J, the gap between germline ends came to 12 bases. CDR3 amino acids: CASNGQPDTEAFF. Written as DNA, the CDR3 is TGTGCCAGCAATGGACAGCCGGACACTGAAGCTTTCTTT.

This clone was found a few times. The chain has TRBV4-3 and TRBJ2-2, with TRBD2 matching 8 bases. Germline V lookup: CDR1 LGHNA, CDR2 YSLEER. The length of the CDR3 is 16 residues. The trim removed 0 bases at V and 6 bases at J, leaving 6 bases unmatched. Here the CDR3 reads CASSQDPAGDAGELFF. The CDR3 nucleotides are TGCGCCAGCAGCCAAGATCCAGCGGGAGATGCCGGGGAGCTGTTTTTT.

This sequence joins TRBV6-1 and TRBJ2-1; 8 nucleotides match TRBD1. Per germline, CDR1 MNHNS and CDR2 SASEGT. After removal of 6 bases from V and 9 bases from J, the junction contained 10 bases not matched to a gene. This CDR3 has 14 residues. The CDR3 loop is CASRRTTGGIEQFF. The CDR3 bases are TGTGCCAGCAGACGAACCACAGGGGGAATTGAGCAGTTCTTC.

V and J are TRBV15 and TRBJ1-4; maybe TRBD1 (5 bases). Germline CDR1 is LNHNV and CDR2 is YYDKDF (reference sequence). V was shortened by 8 bases and J by 6 bases, with 16 bases between the two germline ends. The CDR3 covers 14 residues. Here the CDR3 reads CATRRGPSDEKLFF. The CDR3 DNA is TGTGCCACCCGCCGGGGACCGTCGGATGAAAAACTGTTTTTT.

The chain has TRBV6-6 and TRBJ2-1; D possibly corresponds to TRBD2 (5 bases). The ends were cut back, 8 bases at V and 8 bases at J, with 10 bases in the middle. The germline V gene has CDR1 MNHNY and CDR2 SVGAGI (reference sequence). The CDR3 is 11 residues long. The CDR3 sequence: CASSGGDEQFF. The CDR3 nucleotides are TGTGCCAGCTCCGGAGGCGATGAGCAGTTCTTC.

The rearrangement joins TRBV28 to TRBJ1-1; TRBD1 might be the D (6 bases). There are 14 residues in the CDR3. V was pared by 7 bases and J by 2 bases, with 14 bases between. Germline V CDR1 and CDR2: MDHEN, SYDVKM. This chain's CDR3 is CASKLGGGNTEAFF. The CDR3 DNA sequence: TGTGCCAGCAAGCTTGGGGGCGGAAACACTGAAGCTTTCTTT. Supplemented by reference TRBV28 and TRBJ1-1, the full variable domain reads DVKVTQSSRYLVKRTGEKVFLECVQDMDHENMFWYRQDPGLGLRLIYFSYDVKMKEKGDIPEGYSVSREKKERFSLILESASTNQTSMYLCASKLGGGNTEAFFGQGTRLTVV.

The chain links TRBV25-1 to TRBJ2-3; D not certain. The CDR3 consists of 14 residues. Germline V gene data show CDR1 as MGHDK and CDR2 as SYGVNS. V was shortened by 8 bases and J by 1 base, with 13 bases between the two germline ends. CDR3 DNA: TGTGCCAGCCAACAGCTTTACGGCACAGATACGCAGTATTTT. Its translation is CASQQLYGTDTQYF.

A few counts support this clone. The chain recombines TRBV7-2 with TRBJ2-3; D is tentatively TRBD1 or TRBD2 (6 bases each). The CDR3 runs 15 residues. Trimming took 1 base from V and 2 from J, leaving 10 bases between them. The V gene's germline CDR1 is SGHTA and CDR2 FQGNSA. The CDR3 spells CASSLGGALTDTQYF. CDR3 bases: TGTGCCAGCAGCTTAGGGGGGGCCCTCACAGATACGCAGTATTTT.

The genes are TRBV19 and TRBJ2-1; 8 nucleotides match TRBD1. Germline CDR1 and CDR2: LNHDA and SQIVND (reference sequence). The CDR3 consists of 15 residues. The J segment lost 4 bases and the V segment lost 3 bases, leaving 5 bases of the junction unmatched. The CDR3 spells CASSIPDRVYNEQFF. The CDR3 DNA reads as TGTGCCAGTAGTATCCCGGACAGGGTTTACAATGAGCAGTTCTTC.

There are a few counts of this clone. The chain combines TRBV7-9 with TRBJ2-7; 7 positions match TRBD2. The CDR3 consists of 15 residues. Germline V gene data show CDR1 as SEHNR and CDR2 as FQNEAQ (reference sequence). Trimming cost V 5 bases and J 0 bases; bases outside gene matches: 7. CDR3 coding DNA: TGTGCCAGCAGCGGGAGGGCGGGGAACTCCTACGAGCAGTACTTC. It yields the protein CASSGRAGNSYEQYF.

This clone has just a few counts. This chain links TRBV18 with TRBJ2-3, with 7 bases identical to TRBD1. Per germline, CDR1 KGHSH and CDR2 LQKENI. V was clipped by 2 bases and J by 2 bases; unmatched bases: 7. The CDR3 runs to 16 residues. The CDR3 sequence: CASSPAGTDDTDTQYF. The DNA for the CDR3 is TGTGCCAGCTCACCAGCCGGGACAGATGACACAGATACGCAGTATTTT.

This clone was counted a few times. The chain recombines TRBV5-1 with TRBJ2-7, with 10 bases matching TRBD1. Germline V gene sequence: CDR1 SGHRS, CDR2 YFSETQ. This CDR3 comprises 14 residues. Trimming removed 2 bases from V and 7 bases from J; junction bases left unmatched: 6. CDR3 DNA: TGCGCCAGCAGCTTTGACGGGACAGGGGAGGAGCAGTACTTC. Its translation: CASSFDGTGEEQYF.

This clone was recorded a few times. The rearrangement uses TRBV27 and TRBJ2-7, with 10 bases identical to TRBD2. CDR1 is MNHEY, CDR2 SMNVEV, per germline (reference sequence). This CDR3 has 16 amino acids. The V gene end was trimmed by 2 bases and the J gene end by 0 bases; junction bases not matched to a gene: 4. The CDR3 spells CASSLTSGTSSYEQYF. CDR3 sequence (DNA): TGTGCCAGCAGTTTAACTAGCGGGACGAGCTCCTACGAGCAGTACTTC.

V and J are TRBV28 and TRBJ1-5; D gene ambiguous. The length of the CDR3 is 12 residues. With 3 bases removed from V and 5 bases from J, the gap between germline ends came to 5 bases. Germline loops: CDR1 MDHEN, CDR2 SYDVKM. The CDR3 DNA reads as TGTGCCAGCAGTTTGGGTTATCAGCCCCAGCATTTT. It is translated as CASSLGYQPQHF.